This TCR beta chain is drawn from a study of blood T cell repertoires in COVID-19. Study-wide background: PBMCs, B-cell-depleted T cells, or T cells were the source of the cDNA or gDNA that made up the material.

CDR3 length equals 12 residues. Looked up from germline, CDR1 is SEHNR and CDR2 is FQNEAQ (reference sequence). V was clipped by 11 bases and J by 5 bases; unmatched bases: 8. Some clones are missing from TCRdb's copy, which holds only in-frame ones; the method was immunoSEQ multiplex PCR. There are 180,000 or so clones in the sample; around four fifths occur only once, and roughly 15% lies in the top ten. Seattle patients were enrolled during active infection and followed longitudinally. The clonotype was recovered from a woman aged 70-85 years with COVID-19, enrolled during active disease. The sequencing sample was made of peripheral blood. The chain joins TRBV7-9 to TRBJ2-5; TRBD1 agrees at 7 bases. CDR3 sequence (DNA): TGTGCCGGCGCGACAGGGTCGGAGACCCAGTACTTC. Protein: CAGATGSETQYF.